This T cell receptor beta chain was sequenced during a study of brain metastases from non-small cell lung cancer (dated by TCRdb to the late 2010s). The study in broad terms: The study profiled the immune microenvironment of paired resected primary tumors and brain metastases from non-small-cell lung cancer patients. Results the study describes overall, beyond this receptor: T-cell clones appeared expanded in around 62% of brain metastases relative to the matched primary tumors. T-cell infiltration was lower in brain metastases than in primary tumors (P < 0.001). Paired brain metastases and primary tumors largely shared TCR repertoires, although T-cell densities in the metastases were sparse.

The receptor library was made with the immunoSEQ multiplex PCR assay. T-cell receptor beta chain repertoire sequencing was carried out together with a 770-gene immune expression panel. TCRdb took over this immuneACCESS table, retaining in-frame rearrangements with V and J assigned. Such tables are incomplete; in checked studies, under half of the missing clones stem from an unresolved V gene, and the remainder is unexplained. The sample table contains roughly 14,000 clones; only one count was recorded for roughly four fifths of them. The top ten constitute more than 7.5% of the sample. CDR1 SGHTA and CDR2 FQGNSA are derived from the germline V gene. Trimming costs V 2 bases and J 4 bases, and their ends lie 7 bases apart. There are 13 amino acids in the CDR3, from cysteine to phenylalanine inclusive. Only the CDR3 portion is preserved as DNA: 39 bases, with reading frame beginning at the first base.

In the case of this clone: It lacks a known antigen. No per-base quality is available; no much larger clone lies one base away.

A cohort of under 45 patients with surgically resected non-small-cell lung cancer, for whom both primary tumor and brain metastasis specimens were available, was included. The tumor specimens used were formalin-fixed, paraffin-embedded tissues taken from archives. The TCR comes from a donor over 35 with non-small cell lung cancer. The sample taken for sequencing was primary lung tumor tissue. In the paper's terms, the cell subset or site label means: primary lung tumor paired with brain metastasis. This sequence uses TRBV7-2 and TRBJ2-3, with no reliable assignment of the D segment. The sequenced DNA is TGTGCCAGCAGCTTAAGTCTCGCAGATACGCAGTATTTT. Its translation reads: CASSLSLADTQYF.